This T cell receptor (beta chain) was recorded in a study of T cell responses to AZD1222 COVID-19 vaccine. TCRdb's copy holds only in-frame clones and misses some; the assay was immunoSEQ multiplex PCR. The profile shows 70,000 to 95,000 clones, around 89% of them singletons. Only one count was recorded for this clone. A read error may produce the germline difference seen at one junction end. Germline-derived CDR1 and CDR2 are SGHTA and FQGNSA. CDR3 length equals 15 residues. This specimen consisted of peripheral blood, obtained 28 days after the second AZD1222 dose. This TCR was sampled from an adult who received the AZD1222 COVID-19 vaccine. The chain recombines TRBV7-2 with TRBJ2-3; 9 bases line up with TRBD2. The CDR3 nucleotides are TGTGCCAGCAGATTAGCGGGGGCAAGCACAGATACGCAGTATTTT. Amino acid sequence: CASRLAGASTDTQYF.